The rows below give T cell receptor beta chains drawn from one sample of a study of control samples from healthy donors and cancer patients. Measured with immunoSEQ multiplex PCR; TCRdb has only the in-frame clones, and not every one. The data hold about 120,000 clones, with about 94% observed a single time. Sequenced sample: blood. These receptors were taken from a man aged 25-40 years in good health. CDR3s include the opening cysteine and the closing phenylalanine or tryptophan. The D gene is left open where the match is weak. Not all rows give a size; the values are once, few, many and, for expanded clones, a class.

len	v_gene	abundance	d_gene	j_gene	CDR3aa	CDR3nt
16	TRBV6-5	NA	TRBD2	TRBJ2-5	CASSYGVAGGRETQYF	TGTGCCAGCAGTTACGGGGTAGCGGGGGGGCGGGAGACCCAGTACTTC
14	TRBV6-2/TRBV6-3	NA	NA	TRBJ1-2	CASSYSRGGSGYTF	TGTGCCAGCAGTTACTCTCGCGGAGGGAGTGGCTACACCTTC
15	TRBV6-5	NA	NA	TRBJ2-7	CASSSPRQGLYEQYF	TGTGCCAGCAGTTCCCCGAGACAGGGACTCTACGAGCAGTACTTC
10	TRBV29-1	NA	NA	TRBJ1-1	CSVLPLGAFF	TGCAGCGTCCTCCCCTTGGGGGCTTTCTTT
11	TRBV2	NA	NA	TRBJ1-2	CASTSVDGYTF	TGTGCCAGCACTTCAGTGGATGGCTACACCTTC
14	TRBV6-6	once	NA	TRBJ1-5	CASLGQGSNQPQHF	TGTGCCAGCCTGGGTCAGGGGAGCAATCAGCCCCAGCATTTT
16	TRBV7-2	NA	NA	TRBJ1-2	CASSLGTAFSGGGYTF	TGTGCCAGCAGCTTAGGGACAGCGTTTAGTGGGGGTGGCTACACCTTC
13	TRBV6-5	NA	NA	TRBJ2-3	CASSYGPTDTQYF	TGTGCCAGCAGTTATGGCCCCACAGATACGCAGTATTTT
14	TRBV7-2	NA	TRBD1	TRBJ1-5	CASSTQTGNQPQHF	TGTGCCAGCAGCACACAGACAGGGAATCAGCCCCAGCATTTT
15	TRBV5-1	NA	NA	TRBJ2-7	CASSLVPGLEYEQYF	TGCGCCAGCAGCTTGGTTCCGGGGCTGGAGTACGAGCAGTACTTC
13	TRBV19	NA	TRBD1	TRBJ1-5	CASTDRGNQPQHF	TGTGCCAGTACGGACAGGGGCAATCAGCCCCAGCATTTT
14	TRBV18	once	TRBD1	TRBJ1-1	CASSQGQRNTEAFF	TGTGCCAGCTCCCAGGGACAGCGAAACACTGAAGCTTTCTTT
13	TRBV19	NA	NA	TRBJ1-4	CASSYYAGEKLFF	TGTGCCAGTAGTTATTACGCGGGTGAAAAACTGTTTTTT
13	TRBV3-1/TRBV3-2	NA	TRBD2	TRBJ2-7	CASGVAGLYEQYF	TGTGCCAGCGGGGTAGCGGGGCTCTACGAGCAGTACTTC
14	TRBV12-5	NA	NA	TRBJ1-1	CASGLAGLNTEAFF	TGTGCTAGTGGTTTGGCGGGGCTGAACACTGAAGCTTTCTTT
16	TRBV19	NA	NA	TRBJ2-4	CASSIAGGAAKNIQYF	TGTGCCAGTAGTATAGCTGGGGGGGCAGCCAAAAACATTCAGTACTTC
15	TRBV11-2	NA	TRBD2	TRBJ2-3	CASSFSGGAGDTQYF	TGTGCCAGCAGCTTTAGCGGGGGGGCCGGAGATACGCAGTATTTT
15	TRBV4-3	NA	NA	TRBJ1-6	CASSQDKDRNSPLHF	TGCGCCAGCAGCCAAGATAAGGACCGTAATTCACCCCTCCACTTT
13	TRBV13	NA	NA	TRBJ1-5	CASSSTGNQPQHF	TGTGCCAGCAGTTCTACAGGGAATCAGCCCCAGCATTTT
14	TRBV7-9	NA	NA	TRBJ2-3	CASSSRRGTDTQYF	TGTGCCAGCAGCTCCCGTCGGGGCACAGATACGCAGTATTTT
13	TRBV28	NA	TRBD1	TRBJ1-2	CATSTGVPYGYTF	TGTGCCACCTCAACAGGGGTCCCCTATGGCTACACCTTC
15	TRBV28	NA	TRBD1	TRBJ1-3	CASSPRDSSGNTIYF	TGTGCCAGCAGTCCCCGGGACAGCTCTGGAAACACCATATATTTT
16	TRBV6-1	NA	TRBD1	TRBJ1-1	CASSDPTGALNTEAFF	TGTGCCAGCAGTGATCCGACAGGGGCCCTGAACACTGAAGCTTTCTTT
15	TRBV19	NA	NA	TRBJ1-1	CASSIVAGANTEAFF	TGTGCCAGTAGTATAGTGGCAGGGGCGAACACTGAAGCTTTCTTT
16	TRBV5-1	NA	TRBD2	TRBJ2-5	CASSSGLAGVWETQYF	TGCGCCAGCAGCTCTGGACTAGCGGGGGTGTGGGAGACCCAGTACTTC
15	TRBV5-1	once	TRBD2	TRBJ2-7	CASSLTSGGTYEQYF	TGCGCCAGCAGCTTAACTAGCGGGGGGACCTACGAGCAGTACTTC
15	TRBV3-1/TRBV3-2	NA	NA	TRBJ2-3	CASSQDSEGPDTQYF	TGTGCCAGCAGCCAAGATTCGGAGGGACCCGATACGCAGTATTTT
13	TRBV7-8	NA	NA	TRBJ2-7	CASSSPDGYEQYF	TGTGCCAGCAGCTCCCCGGACGGATACGAGCAGTACTTC
14	TRBV5-1	once	NA	TRBJ1-4	CASSSGQLNEKLFF	TGCGCCAGCAGCTCCGGACAGCTTAATGAAAAACTGTTTTTT
13	TRBV5-6	NA	TRBD1	TRBJ1-3	CASSWTGGNTIYF	TGTGCCAGCAGCTGGACAGGAGGAAACACCATATATTTT
17	TRBV19	NA	NA	TRBJ1-1	CASRAVVGQSSFSEAFF	TGTGCCAGTAGGGCCGTCGTAGGACAGAGTTCTTTCAGTGAAGCTTTCTTT
13	TRBV30	once	NA	TRBJ1-6	CAWSVDRWSPLHF	TGTGCCTGGAGTGTTGACAGGTGGTCACCCCTCCACTTT
12	TRBV6-5	once	NA	TRBJ1-4	CASSYSGEKLFF	TGTGCCAGCAGTTACTCAGGGGAAAAACTGTTTTTT
16	TRBV4-3	once	NA	TRBJ2-4	CASSQDRAGLNDIQYF	TGCGCCAGCAGCCAAGATCGAGCGGGCCTGAACGACATTCAGTACTTC
13	TRBV5-5	NA	NA	TRBJ1-5	CASSLSGYQPQHF	TGTGCCAGCAGCTTGTCTGGGTATCAGCCCCAGCATTTT
15	TRBV9	NA	TRBD1	TRBJ1-2	CASSASGTELYGYTF	TGTGCCAGCAGCGCGTCCGGGACAGAACTTTATGGCTACACCTTC
17	TRBV6-4	NA	NA	TRBJ2-7	CASSDGSRQGGFREQYF	TGTGCCAGCAGTGACGGGTCTAGGCAGGGTGGATTCCGCGAGCAGTACTTC
17	TRBV23-1	NA	NA	TRBJ1-3	CASSQSEGREAGNTIYF	TGCGCCAGCAGTCAATCCGAGGGCAGGGAGGCCGGAAACACCATATATTTT
16	TRBV18	NA	NA	TRBJ1-5	CASSPYPVNSNQPQHF	TGTGCCAGCTCACCATACCCAGTGAATAGCAATCAGCCCCAGCATTTT
14	TRBV11-2	NA	NA	TRBJ1-1	CASSGRLGNTEAFF	TGTGCCAGCAGCGGTAGGCTTGGGAACACTGAAGCTTTCTTT
16	TRBV5-1	NA	TRBD2	TRBJ2-5	CASTFTSGGSQETQYF	TGCGCCAGCACCTTCACTAGCGGGGGGTCCCAAGAGACCCAGTACTTC
16	TRBV4-1	once	TRBD1	TRBJ1-2	CASSQVGDRRNYGYTF	TGCGCCAGCAGCCAAGTAGGGGACAGGCGGAACTATGGCTACACCTTC
16	TRBV5-6	NA	NA	TRBJ2-6	CASSPPQGAGANVLTF	TGTGCCAGCAGCCCACCACAGGGAGCCGGGGCCAACGTCCTGACTTTC
15	TRBV6-4	NA	TRBD1	TRBJ2-1	CASSESGTGFNEQFF	TGTGCCAGCAGTGAATCAGGGACAGGGTTCAATGAGCAGTTCTTC
13	TRBV7-9	NA	NA	TRBJ2-3	CASSARLTDTQYF	TGTGCCAGCAGCGCCCGCCTCACAGATACGCAGTATTTT
12	TRBV9	NA	NA	TRBJ1-2	CASSVPNYGYTF	TGTGCCAGCAGCGTACCGAACTATGGCTACACCTTC
13	TRBV12-5	NA	NA	TRBJ1-1	CASGPPGRSEAFF	TGTGCTAGTGGCCCCCCCGGAAGGAGTGAAGCTTTCTTT
13	TRBV10-3	NA	TRBD1	TRBJ1-1	CAIGQGLNTEAFF	TGTGCCATCGGACAGGGGTTGAACACTGAAGCTTTCTTT